The T cell receptor (beta chain) described here comes from a study of cytomegalovirus exposure and HLA in healthy donors. V was pared by 2 bases and J by 0 bases, with 8 bases between. Per germline, CDR1 KGHSH and CDR2 LQKENI. The CDR3 is 15 residues long. Overall study findings and caveats: TCR beta V segments were, for the most part, productive about 90% or about 30% of the time in an earlier analysis. Analysis was carried out at a later point, and it linked a missense DCLRE1C variant to TCR beta V- and J-gene trimming. The study put 150 to 200 TCR beta chains on its list as cytomegalovirus-associated.

This PCR relied on a set of 60 Vbeta primers and 13 Jbeta primers. Assay used: immunoSEQ multiplex PCR; TCRdb lists only in-frame clones, some missing. The table includes around 170,000 clones, more than 60% detected once. Donors were nominally healthy when sampled, though unrecorded immune exposures were likely. Points on this clone: Its matching antigen is unknown.

The sequencing input was PBMCs. This chain uses TRBV18 with TRBJ2-1; D is possibly TRBD2 (6 bases). The sequence derives from a man aged 18 to 30 in good health and CMV-seronegative. CDR3 residues: CASSPWRASYNEQFF. As DNA, the CDR3 is TGTGCCAGCTCACCATGGAGGGCCTCCTACAATGAGCAGTTCTTC.